The sequence of this T cell receptor beta chain was determined in a study of control samples from healthy donors and cancer patients (dated by TCRdb to 2020 to 2022). Library preparation was by the immunoSEQ multiplex PCR assay. Not all clones reach the TCRdb copy of this immuneACCESS table, which keeps in-frame sequences only. Checked studies attribute under half of the gap to unresolved V genes and leave the rest unexplained. The sample has about 220,000 clones on record, around 94% of them singletons. Approximately 1.5% of the sample lies in the top ten. V and J lose 7 bases and 4 bases, and a span of 16 bases separates them. For CDR1 and CDR2, the germline V gene lists ENHRY and SYGVKD. Including the terminal cysteine and phenylalanine, the CDR3 comprises 14 residues. Just CDR3 DNA is preserved here, 42 bases in frame from base 1. A word on this clone: Its binding antigen is unknown. There are no base qualities to consult, and no much larger clone falls within one base.

The source is a man aged 45-60 years in good health. This sequence uses TRBV10-3 and TRBJ1-2, with no D gene named confidently. Sequencing used blood. The CDR3: CAITNSRDFYGYTF. The DNA reads TGTGCCATCACCAATTCTAGAGATTTCTATGGCTACACCTTC.